This T cell receptor (beta chain) was identified in a study of preoperative IRX-2 immunotherapy in early breast cancer. Per germline, CDR1 KGHSH and CDR2 LQKENI. The CDR3 contains 15 residues. With 3 bases removed from V and 4 bases from J, the gap between germline ends came to 15 bases. Treatment denoted: preoperative locoregional IRX-2 cytokine immunotherapy. This phase Ib study tested locoregional IRX-2 cytokine immunotherapy given before surgery. The assay was immunoSEQ multiplex PCR, and TCRdb's table has in-frame clones only and misses some. Of tens of thousands of clones listed, 89% are singletons.

The sample in question was tumor tissue, obtained after IRX-2 immunotherapy. The TCR originated in a human donor with breast cancer. This chain uses TRBV18 with TRBJ2-5; the D gene is possibly TRBD1 (6 bases). The DNA of the CDR3 is TGTGCCAGCTCACCCCAGGACAGTTTAAGAGAGACCCAGTACTTC. It is translated as CASSPQDSLRETQYF.